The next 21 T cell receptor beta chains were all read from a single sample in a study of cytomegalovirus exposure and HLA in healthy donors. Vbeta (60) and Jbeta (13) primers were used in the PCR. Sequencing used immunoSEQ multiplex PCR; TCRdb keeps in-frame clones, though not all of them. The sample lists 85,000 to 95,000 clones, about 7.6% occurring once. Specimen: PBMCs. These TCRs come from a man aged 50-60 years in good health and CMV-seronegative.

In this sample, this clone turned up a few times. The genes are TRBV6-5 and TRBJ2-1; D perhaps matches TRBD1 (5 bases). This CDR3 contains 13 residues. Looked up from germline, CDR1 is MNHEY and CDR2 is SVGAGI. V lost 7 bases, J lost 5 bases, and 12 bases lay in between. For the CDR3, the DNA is TGTGCCAGCATCAACGACAGAAACAATGAGCAGTTCTTC. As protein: CASINDRNNEQFF.

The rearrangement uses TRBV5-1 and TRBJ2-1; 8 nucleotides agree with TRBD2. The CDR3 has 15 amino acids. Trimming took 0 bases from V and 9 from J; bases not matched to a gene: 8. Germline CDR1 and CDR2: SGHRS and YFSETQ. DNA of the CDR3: TGCGCCAGCAGCTTGGAGGTAGCGGGATATACTGAGCAGTTCTTC. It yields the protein CASSLEVAGYTEQFF.

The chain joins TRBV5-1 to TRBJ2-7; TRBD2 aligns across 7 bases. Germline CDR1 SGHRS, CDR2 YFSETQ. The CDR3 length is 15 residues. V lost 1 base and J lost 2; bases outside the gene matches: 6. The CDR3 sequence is CASSLTLAATYEQYF. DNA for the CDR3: TGCGCCAGCAGCTTGACCCTAGCGGCAACCTACGAGCAGTACTTC.

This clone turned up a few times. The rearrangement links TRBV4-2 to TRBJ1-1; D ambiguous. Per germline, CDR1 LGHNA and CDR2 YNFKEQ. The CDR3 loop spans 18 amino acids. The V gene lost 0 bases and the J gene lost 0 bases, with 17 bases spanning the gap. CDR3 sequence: CASSQDLPWAGLNTEAFF. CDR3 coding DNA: TGTGCCAGCAGCCAAGATTTGCCTTGGGCAGGCCTGAACACTGAAGCTTTCTTT.

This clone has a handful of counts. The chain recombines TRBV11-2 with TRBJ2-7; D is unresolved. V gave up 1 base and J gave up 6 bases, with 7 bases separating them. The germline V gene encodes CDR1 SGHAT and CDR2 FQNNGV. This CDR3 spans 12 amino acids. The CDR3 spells CASSLVAAEQYF. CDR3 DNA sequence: TGTGCCAGCAGCTTAGTAGCTGCCGAGCAGTACTTC.

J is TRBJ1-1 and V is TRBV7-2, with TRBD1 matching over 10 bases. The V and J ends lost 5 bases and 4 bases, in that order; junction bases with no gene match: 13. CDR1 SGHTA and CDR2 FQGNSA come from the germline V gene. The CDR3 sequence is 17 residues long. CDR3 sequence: CASSPGQGTGRSTEAFF. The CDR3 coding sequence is TGTGCCAGCAGCCCGGGACAGGGGACGGGGCGGAGCACTGAAGCTTTCTTT. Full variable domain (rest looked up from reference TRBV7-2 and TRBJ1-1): GAGVSQSPSNKVTEKGKDVELRCDPISGHTALYWYRQSLGQGLEFLIYFQGNSAPDKSGLPSDRFSAERTGGSVSTLTIQRTQQEDSAVYLCASSPGQGTGRSTEAFFGQGTRLTVV.

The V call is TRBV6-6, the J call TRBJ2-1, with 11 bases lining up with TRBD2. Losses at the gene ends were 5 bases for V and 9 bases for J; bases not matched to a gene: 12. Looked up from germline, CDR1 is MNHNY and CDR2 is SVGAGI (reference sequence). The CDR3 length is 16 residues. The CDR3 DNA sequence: TGTGCCAGCAGTCCACGGGGGACTAGCGGCCTGGTTGAGCAGTTCTTC. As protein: CASSPRGTSGLVEQFF.

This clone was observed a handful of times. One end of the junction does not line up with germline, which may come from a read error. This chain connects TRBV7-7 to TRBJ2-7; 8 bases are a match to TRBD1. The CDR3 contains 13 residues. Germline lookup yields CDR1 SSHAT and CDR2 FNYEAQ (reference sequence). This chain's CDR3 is CASSLAGGDEQYF. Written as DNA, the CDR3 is TGTGCTAGCAGCTTGGCAGGGGGCGACGAGCAGTACTTC.

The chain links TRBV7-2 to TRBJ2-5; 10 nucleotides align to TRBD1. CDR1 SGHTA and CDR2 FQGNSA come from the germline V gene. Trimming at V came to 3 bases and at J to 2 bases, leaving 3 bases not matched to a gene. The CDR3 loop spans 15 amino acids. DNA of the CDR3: TGTGCCAGCAGCTTGGGGACAGGGGATCAAGAGACCCAGTACTTC. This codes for CASSLGTGDQETQYF.

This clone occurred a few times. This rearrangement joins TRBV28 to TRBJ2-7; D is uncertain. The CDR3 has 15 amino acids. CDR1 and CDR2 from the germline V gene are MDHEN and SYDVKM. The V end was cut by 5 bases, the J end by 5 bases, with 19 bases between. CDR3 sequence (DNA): TGTGCCAGCAGTGTAGATAAGGAGATAAGCAACGAGCAGTACTTC. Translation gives CASSVDKEISNEQYF.

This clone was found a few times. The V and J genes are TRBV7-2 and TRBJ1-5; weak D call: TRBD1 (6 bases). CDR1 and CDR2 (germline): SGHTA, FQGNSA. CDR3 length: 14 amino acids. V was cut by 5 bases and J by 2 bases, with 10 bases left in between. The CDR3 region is CASSEPGGNQPQHF. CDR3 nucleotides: TGTGCCAGCAGCGAACCAGGGGGCAATCAGCCCCAGCATTTT.

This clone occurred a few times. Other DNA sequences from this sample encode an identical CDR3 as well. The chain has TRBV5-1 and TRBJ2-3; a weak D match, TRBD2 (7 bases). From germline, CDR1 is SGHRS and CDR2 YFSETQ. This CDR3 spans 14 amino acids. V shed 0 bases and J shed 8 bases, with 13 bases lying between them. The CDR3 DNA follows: TGCGCCAGCAGCTTGGATGGGGGGGGCGGTACGCAGTATTTT. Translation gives CASSLDGGGGTQYF.

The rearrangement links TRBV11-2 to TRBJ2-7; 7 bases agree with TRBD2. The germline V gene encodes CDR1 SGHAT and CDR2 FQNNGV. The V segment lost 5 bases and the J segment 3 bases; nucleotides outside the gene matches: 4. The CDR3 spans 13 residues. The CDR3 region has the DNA TGTGCCAGCAGCCCCCGGGGGGACTACGAGCAGTACTTC. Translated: CASSPRGDYEQYF.

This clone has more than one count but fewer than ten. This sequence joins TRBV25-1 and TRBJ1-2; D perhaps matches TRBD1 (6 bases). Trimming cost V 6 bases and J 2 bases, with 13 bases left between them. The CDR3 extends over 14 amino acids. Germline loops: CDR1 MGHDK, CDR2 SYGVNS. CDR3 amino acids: CASRAGGANYGYTF. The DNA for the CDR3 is TGTGCCAGCAGGGCGGGGGGGGCGAACTATGGCTACACCTTC.

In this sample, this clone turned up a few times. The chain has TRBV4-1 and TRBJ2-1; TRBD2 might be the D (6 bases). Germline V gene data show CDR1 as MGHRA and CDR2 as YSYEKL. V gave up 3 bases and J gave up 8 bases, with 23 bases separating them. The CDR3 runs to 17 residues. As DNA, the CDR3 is TGCGCCAGCAGCCAGGACCATGGAAGGAAGGGACTCGATGAGCAGTTCTTC. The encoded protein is CASSQDHGRKGLDEQFF.

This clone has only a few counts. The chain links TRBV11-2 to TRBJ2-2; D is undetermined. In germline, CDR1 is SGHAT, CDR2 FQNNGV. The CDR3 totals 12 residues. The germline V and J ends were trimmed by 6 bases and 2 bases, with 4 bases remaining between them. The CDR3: CASRLNTGELFF. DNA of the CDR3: TGTGCCAGCAGACTTAACACCGGGGAGCTGTTTTTT.

CDR3 sequence: CASSLRGSMNTEAFF. The CDR3 DNA reads as TGTGCCAGCAGTTTAAGAGGCAGCATGAACACTGAAGCTTTCTTT. The rearrangement uses TRBV28 and TRBJ1-1, with D uncertain. The V gene lost 2 bases and the J gene lost 0 bases, with 10 bases spanning the gap. Germline V gene lookup returns CDR1 MDHEN and CDR2 SYDVKM. This CDR3 comprises 15 residues. The whole variable domain, filled in from reference TRBV28 and TRBJ1-1, reads DVKVTQSSRYLVKRTGEKVFLECVQDMDHENMFWYRQDPGLGLRLIYFSYDVKMKEKGDIPEGYSVSREKKERFSLILESASTNQTSMYLCASSLRGSMNTEAFFGQGTRLTVV.

Here the CDR3 reads CAISEQRTASPQHF. CDR3 DNA: TGTGCCATCAGTGAGCAAAGGACAGCTTCGCCCCAGCATTTT. V is TRBV10-3 and J is TRBJ1-5; D may be TRBD1 (6 bases). CDR3 length equals 14 residues. Trimming took 2 bases from V and 9 from J, leaving 14 bases between them. CDR1 and CDR2 from the germline V gene are ENHRY and SYGVKD.

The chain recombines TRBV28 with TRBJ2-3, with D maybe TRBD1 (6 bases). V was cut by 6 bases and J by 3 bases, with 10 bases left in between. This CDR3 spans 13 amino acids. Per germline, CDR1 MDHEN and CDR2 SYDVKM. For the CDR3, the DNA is TGTGCCAGCAGACGTCAGGGGACAGATACGCAGTATTTT. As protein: CASRRQGTDTQYF.

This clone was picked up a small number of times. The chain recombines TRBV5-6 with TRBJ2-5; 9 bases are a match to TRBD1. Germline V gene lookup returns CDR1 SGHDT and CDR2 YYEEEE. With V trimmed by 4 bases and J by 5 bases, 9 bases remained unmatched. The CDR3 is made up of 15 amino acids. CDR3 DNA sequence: TGTGCCAGCAGCAGAGGACAGGGGAGTGGGGAGACCCAGTACTTC. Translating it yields CASSRGQGSGETQYF.

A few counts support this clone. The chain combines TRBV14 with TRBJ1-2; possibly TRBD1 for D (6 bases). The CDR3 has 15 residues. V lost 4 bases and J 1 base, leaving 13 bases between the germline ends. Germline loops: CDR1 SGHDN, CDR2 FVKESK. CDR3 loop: CASSRRPGDNYGYTF. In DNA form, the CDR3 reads TGTGCCAGCAGCCGGCGTCCAGGGGATAACTATGGCTACACCTTC.